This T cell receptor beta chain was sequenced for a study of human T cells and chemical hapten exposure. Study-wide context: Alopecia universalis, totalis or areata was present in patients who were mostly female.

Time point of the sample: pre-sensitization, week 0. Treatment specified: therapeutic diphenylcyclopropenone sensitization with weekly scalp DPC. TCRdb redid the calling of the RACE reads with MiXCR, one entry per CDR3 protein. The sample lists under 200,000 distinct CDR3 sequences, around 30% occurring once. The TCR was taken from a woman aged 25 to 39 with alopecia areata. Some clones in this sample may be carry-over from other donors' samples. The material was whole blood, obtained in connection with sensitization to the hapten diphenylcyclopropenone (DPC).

The CDR3 region is CASSTWDSLYEQYF. The CDR3 DNA sequence: TGTGCCAGCAGCACCTGGGACAGTTTGTACGAGCAGTACTTC. The rearrangement joins TRBV7-2 to TRBJ2-7; 7 bases agree with TRBD1. J lost 4 bases, V lost 5 bases, and 8 bases had no gene match. In germline, CDR1 is SGHTA, CDR2 FQGNSA. This CDR3 has 14 amino acids.